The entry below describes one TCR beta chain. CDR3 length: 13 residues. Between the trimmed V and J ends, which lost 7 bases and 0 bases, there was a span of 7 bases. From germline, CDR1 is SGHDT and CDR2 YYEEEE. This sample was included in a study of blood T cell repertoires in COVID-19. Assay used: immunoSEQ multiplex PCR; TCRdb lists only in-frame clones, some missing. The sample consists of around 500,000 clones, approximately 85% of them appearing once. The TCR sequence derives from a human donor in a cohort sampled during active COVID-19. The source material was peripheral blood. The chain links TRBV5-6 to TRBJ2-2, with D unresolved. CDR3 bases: TGTGCCAGCCGCGGAACGAACACCGGGGAGCTGTTTTTT. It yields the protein CASRGTNTGELFF.